In this sample, the clone carrying this T cell receptor (beta chain) turned up a few times. Its antigen is unknown. Amplified TCR beta CDR3 regions derived from RNA transcripts. In the first-round RT-PCR of the TCR CDR3, the HTBI primer set was used. Each CDR3 protein gets one entry after TCRdb re-called the multiplex PCR reads with MiXCR. The sample has fewer than 400,000 distinct CDR3 sequences, 20% to 25% seen once. Stability of Graves' hyperthyroidism was defined as absent ophthalmopathy progression within 18 months. Patients aged 18 to 65 with hyperthyroidism were newly diagnosed, with duration under 2 months. The data were taken from a study of T cells in Graves' hyperthyroidism and ophthalmopathy. Broader study findings: Onset of ophthalmopathy came a median around 6.5 months after the model predicted it. Stable hyperthyroidism was told apart from ophthalmopathy by a model built on 13 V-J features.

The CDR3 runs 15 residues. Deletions cut 3 bases from V and 4 bases from J, with 10 bases between. The rearrangement joins TRBV12-3 or TRBV12-4 to TRBJ2-6, with D perhaps matching TRBD2 (6 bases). This TCR was recovered from a man in his forties or fifties with Graves' hyperthyroidism. Sequenced sample: blood. The CDR3 spells CASSFGRGGANVLTF. CDR3 bases: TGTGCCAGCAGTTTTGGTCGGGGGGGGGCCAACGTCCTGACTTTC.